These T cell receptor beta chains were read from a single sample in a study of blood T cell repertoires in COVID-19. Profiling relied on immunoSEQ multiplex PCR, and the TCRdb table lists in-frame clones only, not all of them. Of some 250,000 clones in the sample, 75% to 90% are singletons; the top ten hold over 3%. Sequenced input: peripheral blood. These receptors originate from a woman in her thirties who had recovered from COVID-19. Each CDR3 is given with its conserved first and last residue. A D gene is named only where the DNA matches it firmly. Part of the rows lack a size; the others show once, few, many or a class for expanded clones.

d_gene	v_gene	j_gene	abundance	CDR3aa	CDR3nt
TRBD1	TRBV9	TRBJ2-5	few	CASSSPGTGKETQYF	TGTGCCAGCAGCAGTCCCGGGACAGGGAAAGAGACCCAGTACTTC
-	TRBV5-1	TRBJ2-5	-	CASSLGAGGATQYF	TGCGCCAGCAGCTTGGGAGCGGGCGGGGCGACCCAGTACTTC
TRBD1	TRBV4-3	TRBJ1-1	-	CASSQPGQGALAFF	TGCGCCAGCAGCCAACCGGGACAGGGGGCACTAGCTTTCTTT
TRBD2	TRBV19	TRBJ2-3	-	CASRPTGTTDTQYF	TGTGCCAGTAGGCCGACCGGGACTACGGATACGCAGTATTTT
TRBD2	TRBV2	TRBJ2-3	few	CASSQQWTSGYTDTQYF	TGTGCCAGCAGTCAACAATGGACTAGCGGCTACACAGATACGCAGTATTTT
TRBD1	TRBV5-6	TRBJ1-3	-	CASSSGTAANTIYF	TGTGCCAGCAGCTCCGGGACAGCCGCAAACACCATATATTTT
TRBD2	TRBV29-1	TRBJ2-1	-	CSVEKRGGINEQFF	TGCAGCGTTGAAAAGCGGGGGGGCATCAATGAGCAGTTCTTC
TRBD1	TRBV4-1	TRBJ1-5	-	CASSQGWTGRQPQHF	TGCGCCAGCAGCCAAGGATGGACAGGGAGGCAGCCCCAGCATTTT
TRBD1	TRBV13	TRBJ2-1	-	CASSFGGQGRNEQFF	TGTGCCAGCAGCTTCGGGGGACAGGGTCGCAATGAGCAGTTCTTC
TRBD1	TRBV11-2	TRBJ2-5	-	CASSYGTGGKETQYF	TGTGCCAGCAGCTACGGGACAGGGGGCAAAGAGACCCAGTACTTC
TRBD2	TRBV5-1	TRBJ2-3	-	CASSPGLAGGSGTDTQYF	TGCGCCAGCAGCCCTGGACTAGCGGGGGGGAGTGGCACAGATACGCAGTATTTT
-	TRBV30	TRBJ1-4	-	CAWTGAYNEKLFF	TGTGCCTGGACAGGGGCCTATAATGAAAAACTGTTTTTT
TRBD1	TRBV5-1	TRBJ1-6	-	CASSLEGQNNSPLHF	TGCGCCAGCAGCTTGGAGGGACAGAATAATTCACCCCTCCACTTT
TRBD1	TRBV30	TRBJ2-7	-	CAWSTGQGSYEQYF	TGTGCCTGGAGTACTGGACAGGGAAGCTACGAGCAGTACTTC
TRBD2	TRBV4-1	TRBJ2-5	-	CASSRLAGVETQYF	TGCGCCAGCAGTAGACTAGCGGGGGTAGAGACCCAGTACTTC
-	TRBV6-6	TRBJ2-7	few	CASSSFDRWYF	TGTGCCAGCAGTTCTTTTGATCGGTGGTACTTC
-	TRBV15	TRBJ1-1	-	CATSRDRVGAFF	TGTGCCACCAGCAGAGATCGGGTGGGTGCTTTCTTT
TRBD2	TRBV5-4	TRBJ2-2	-	CASSLKTSSNTGELFF	TGTGCCAGCAGCTTGAAGACTAGCTCGAACACCGGGGAGCTGTTTTTT
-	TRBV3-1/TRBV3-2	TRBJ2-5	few	CASSLRDSEETQYF	TGTGCCAGCAGCCTCCGGGACTCCGAAGAGACCCAGTACTTC
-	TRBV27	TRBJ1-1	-	CASSLSEGTANTEAFF	TGTGCCAGCAGTTTATCGGAAGGTACAGCGAACACTGAAGCTTTCTTT
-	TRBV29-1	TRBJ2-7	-	CSVRDIVTYEQYF	TGCAGCGTGAGGGACATCGTTACCTACGAGCAGTACTTC
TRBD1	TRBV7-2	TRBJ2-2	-	CASSSGTATGELFF	TGTGCCAGCAGCTCCGGGACAGCCACCGGGGAGCTGTTTTTT
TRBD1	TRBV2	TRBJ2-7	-	CASSKGQLYEQYF	TGTGCCAGCAGCAAGGGACAGCTTTACGAGCAGTACTTC
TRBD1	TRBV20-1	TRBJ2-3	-	CSASRDRGRTDTQYF	TGCAGTGCTAGTAGGGACAGGGGGCGGACAGATACGCAGTATTTT
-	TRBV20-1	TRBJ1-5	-	CSASLAEQGQPQHF	TGCAGTGCTAGTTTGGCCGAGCAGGGGCAGCCCCAGCATTTT
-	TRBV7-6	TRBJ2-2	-	CASSFRGGTVGTGELFF	TGTGCCAGCAGCTTTCGTGGGGGGACCGTGGGCACCGGGGAGCTGTTTTTT
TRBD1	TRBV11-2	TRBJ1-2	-	CASSLQQGAAGYGYTF	TGTGCCAGCAGCCTCCAACAGGGGGCGGCGGGCTATGGCTACACCTTC
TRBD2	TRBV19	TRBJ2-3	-	CASSREGLAGGITDTQYF	TGTGCCAGTAGTCGCGAGGGACTAGCGGGGGGGATCACAGATACGCAGTATTTT
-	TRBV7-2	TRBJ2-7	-	CASSPSPGQYEQYF	TGTGCCAGCAGCCCAAGCCCCGGACAGTACGAGCAGTACTTC
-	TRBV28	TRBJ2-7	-	CASSLPPLEQYF	TGTGCCAGCAGTCTCCCCCCCCTCGAGCAGTACTTC
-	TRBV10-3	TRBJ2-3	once	CAISKGLGDTQYF	TGTGCCATCTCTAAGGGGTTAGGAGATACGCAGTATTTT
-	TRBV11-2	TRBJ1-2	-	CASSFYPKDSYGYTF	TGTGCCAGCAGCTTCTATCCCAAGGACAGCTATGGCTACACCTTC
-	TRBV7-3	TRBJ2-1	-	CASSLRAGLEQFF	TGTGCCAGCAGCTTAAGGGCAGGGTTAGAGCAGTTCTTC
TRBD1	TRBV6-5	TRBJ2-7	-	CATKRQGLYYEQYF	TGTGCCACCAAAAGACAGGGCCTCTACTACGAGCAGTACTTC
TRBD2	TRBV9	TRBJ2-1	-	CASSVASERGGPGEQFF	TGTGCCAGCAGCGTAGCTTCCGAGCGGGGGGGCCCGGGTGAGCAGTTCTTC
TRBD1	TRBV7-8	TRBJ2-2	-	CASSLVTGAQPSNGELFF	TGTGCCAGCAGCTTAGTTACAGGGGCCCAACCCAGTAACGGGGAGCTGTTTTTT
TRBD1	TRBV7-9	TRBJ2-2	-	CASNQQGAIIGELFF	TGTGCCAGCAACCAGCAGGGGGCAATAATCGGGGAGCTGTTTTTT
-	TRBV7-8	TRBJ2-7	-	CASSPTTGMPTYEQYF	TGTGCCAGCAGCCCTACAACAGGGATGCCAACCTACGAGCAGTACTTC
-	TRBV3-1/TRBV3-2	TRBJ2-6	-	CASSSYGLKPGANVLTF	TGTGCCAGCAGCTCTTACGGACTGAAACCTGGGGCCAACGTCCTGACTTTC
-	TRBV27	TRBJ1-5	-	CASSSGSLPQHF	TGTGCCAGCAGTTCCGGGAGTCTGCCCCAGCATTTT
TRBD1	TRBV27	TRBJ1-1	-	CASSLRTGSAGTEAFF	TGTGCCAGCAGTCTCCGGACAGGGTCCGCGGGTACTGAAGCTTTCTTT
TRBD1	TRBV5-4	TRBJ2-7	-	CASSLKGTGSYEQYF	TGTGCCAGCAGCTTGAAAGGGACAGGGTCGTACGAGCAGTACTTC
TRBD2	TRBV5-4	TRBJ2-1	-	CASSFQGGSYNEQFF	TGTGCCAGCAGCTTCCAGGGAGGGAGCTACAATGAGCAGTTCTTC
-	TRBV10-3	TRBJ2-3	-	CATLTENTDTQYF	TGTGCCACCCTGACAGAGAACACAGATACGCAGTATTTT
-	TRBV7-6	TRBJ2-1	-	CASSLVGANNEQFF	TGTGCCAGCAGCTTAGTGGGGGCCAACAATGAGCAGTTCTTC